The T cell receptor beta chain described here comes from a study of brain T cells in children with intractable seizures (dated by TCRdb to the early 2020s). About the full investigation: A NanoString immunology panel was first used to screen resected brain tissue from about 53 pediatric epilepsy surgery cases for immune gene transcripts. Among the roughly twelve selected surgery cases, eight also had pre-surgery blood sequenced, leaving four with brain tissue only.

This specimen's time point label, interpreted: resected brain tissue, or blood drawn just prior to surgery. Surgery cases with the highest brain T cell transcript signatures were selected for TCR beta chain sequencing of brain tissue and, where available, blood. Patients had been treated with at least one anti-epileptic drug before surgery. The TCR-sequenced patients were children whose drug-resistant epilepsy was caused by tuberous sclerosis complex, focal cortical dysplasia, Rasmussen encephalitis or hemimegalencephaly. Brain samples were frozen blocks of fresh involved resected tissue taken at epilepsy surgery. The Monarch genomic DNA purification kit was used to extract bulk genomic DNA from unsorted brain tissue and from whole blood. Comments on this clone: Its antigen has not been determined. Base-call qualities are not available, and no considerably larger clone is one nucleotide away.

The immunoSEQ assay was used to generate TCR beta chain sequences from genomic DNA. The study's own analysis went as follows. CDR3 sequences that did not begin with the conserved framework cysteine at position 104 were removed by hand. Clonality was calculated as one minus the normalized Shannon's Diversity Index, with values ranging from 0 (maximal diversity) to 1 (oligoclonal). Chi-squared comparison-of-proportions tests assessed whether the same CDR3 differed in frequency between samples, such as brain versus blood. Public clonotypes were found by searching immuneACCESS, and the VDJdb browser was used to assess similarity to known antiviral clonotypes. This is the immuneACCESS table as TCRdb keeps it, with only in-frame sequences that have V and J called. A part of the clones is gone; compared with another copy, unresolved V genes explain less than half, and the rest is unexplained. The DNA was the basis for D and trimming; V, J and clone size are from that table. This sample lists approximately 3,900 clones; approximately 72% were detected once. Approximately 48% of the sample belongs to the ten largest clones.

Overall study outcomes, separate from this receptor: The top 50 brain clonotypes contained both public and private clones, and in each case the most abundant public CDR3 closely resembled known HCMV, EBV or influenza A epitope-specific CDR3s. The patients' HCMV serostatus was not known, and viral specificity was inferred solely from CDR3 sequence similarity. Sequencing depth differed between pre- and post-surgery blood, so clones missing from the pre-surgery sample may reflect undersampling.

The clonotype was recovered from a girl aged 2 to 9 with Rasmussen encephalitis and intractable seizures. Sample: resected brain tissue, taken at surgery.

In nucleotides, the sequence is TGTGCCAGCTCACCACGGGGGGTGACCACCAACAATGAGCAGTTCTTC. Translated, this is CASSPRGVTTNNEQFF. The rearrangement joined TRBV18 to TRBJ2-1, with TRBD2 perhaps the D gene, on 6 matching bases. Spanning cysteine to phenylalanine, the CDR3 consists of 16 amino acids. The read is trimmed to its CDR3 DNA, 48 bases read in frame from base 1. The germline V gene supplies CDR1 KGHSH and CDR2 LQKENI. Between the V and J ends, shortened by 1 base and 5 bases respectively, the junction contains 15 bases.